This T cell receptor (beta chain) was obtained from a study of blood T cells in healthy people across ages. The wider study: Per two T cells, about one barcoded beta molecule was captured through template switching.

A second PCR, run for about 6 to 12 cycles, used a sample-barcoded 5' primer plus a J-beta primer mix. TCRdb passed the 5' RACE reads through MiXCR, listing each CDR3 protein once. This sample has 1,500,000 or so distinct CDR3 sequences, with roughly 59% found just once. CDR1 and CDR2 from the germline V gene are SGHKS and YYEKEE (reference sequence). The J segment lost 9 bases and the V segment lost 2 bases, leaving 5 bases of the junction unmatched. The CDR3 consists of 13 residues. The sequence came from a man aged 18 to 29 in good health. The chain carries TRBV5-5 and TRBJ2-1, with 7 bases fitting TRBD2. The specimen was blood. The CDR3 nucleotides read TGTGCCAGCAGCTTAGGCGGGAGCACTGAGCAGTTCTTC. Translating it yields CASSLGGSTEQFF.